These T cell receptor beta chains were read from a single sample in a study of a mutant IDH1 vaccine in newly diagnosed glioma. Sequencing was performed with immunoSEQ multiplex PCR; in TCRdb, only in-frame clones are kept and a portion is missing. The profile shows 85,000 to 100,000 clones, about 87% of them singletons. Material: PBMCs, obtained from a glioma patient treated with radiotherapy, temozolomide or both. The receptors were sampled from a woman aged 50 to 60 with glioma. The CDR3 runs from the conserved cysteine through the conserved F or W. D genes are given only for firm matches.

CDR3: CASSPSQGAYNEQFF; DNA: TGTGCCAGCTCACCAAGTCAGGGGGCTTACAATGAGCAGTTCTTC; J: TRBJ2-1; D: TRBD1; V: TRBV18
CDR3: CASSRHQGEKLFF; DNA: TGTGCCAGTAGTCGACATCAGGGGGAAAAACTGTTTTTT; J: TRBJ1-4; D: NA; V: TRBV19
CDR3: CASSLGQTVWDTQYF; DNA: TGTGCTAGCAGCTTAGGGCAGACGGTGTGGGATACGCAGTATTTT; J: TRBJ2-3; D: NA; V: TRBV7-7
CDR3: CASSKPSHAGQVDSYEQYF; DNA: TGTGCCAGCAGCAAACCATCTCATGCGGGACAGGTGGACTCCTACGAGCAGTACTTC; J: TRBJ2-7; D: NA; V: TRBV21-1
CDR3: CASSLSRDSSYEQYF; DNA: TGTGCCAGCAGCTTAAGTCGGGACAGCTCCTACGAGCAGTACTTC; J: TRBJ2-7; D: TRBD1; V: TRBV7-9
CDR3: CASSFLRDRSYEQYF; DNA: TGTGCCAGCAGCTTCCTCCGGGACAGGAGCTACGAGCAGTACTTC; J: TRBJ2-7; D: TRBD1; V: TRBV11-2
CDR3: CASSIQLTGELFF; DNA: TGTGCCAGTAGTATCCAATTAACCGGGGAGCTGTTTTTT; J: TRBJ2-2; D: NA; V: TRBV19
CDR3: CASSNLQGTLNSPLHF; DNA: TGTGCCAGCAGCAACCTACAGGGGACTCTTAATTCACCCCTCCACTTT; J: TRBJ1-6; D: TRBD1; V: TRBV28
CDR3: CASTQARTRNEQYF; DNA: TGCGCCAGCACCCAAGCCCGGACTAGAAACGAGCAGTACTTC; J: TRBJ2-7; D: TRBD2; V: TRBV23-1
CDR3: CASYGGGGGYEQYF; DNA: TGTGCCAGCTACGGGGGGGGCGGTGGGTACGAGCAGTACTTC; J: TRBJ2-7; D: TRBD2; V: TRBV6-6
CDR3: CASSSVGGSYNEQFF; DNA: TGTGCCAGCAGCTCGGTGGGCGGGAGTTACAATGAGCAGTTCTTC; J: TRBJ2-1; D: TRBD2; V: TRBV7-3
CDR3: CASSLAGTGWTDTQYF; DNA: TGTGCCAGCAGCTTGGCCGGGACAGGGTGGACAGATACGCAGTATTTT; J: TRBJ2-3; D: TRBD1; V: TRBV5-4
CDR3: CASSSTTINYGYTF; DNA: TGTGCCAGCAGTTCAACGACAATTAACTATGGCTACACCTTC; J: TRBJ1-2; D: NA; V: TRBV28
CDR3: CASSLFNTGELFF; DNA: TGTGCCAGCAGCTTATTTAACACCGGGGAGCTGTTTTTT; J: TRBJ2-2; D: NA; V: TRBV7-2
CDR3: CASSYSRQGVDSPLHF; DNA: TGTGCCAGCAGTTACTCGAGACAGGGGGTTGATTCACCCCTCCACTTT; J: TRBJ1-6; D: TRBD1; V: TRBV6-5
CDR3: CASSVYGGELFF; DNA: TGTGCCAGCAGCGTATACGGCGGGGAGCTGTTTTTT; J: TRBJ2-2; D: NA; V: TRBV9
CDR3: CASSDSLAGAAGELFF; DNA: TGTGCCAGCAGTGACTCTTTAGCGGGAGCGGCCGGGGAGCTGTTTTTT; J: TRBJ2-2; D: TRBD2; V: TRBV6-4